This TCR beta chain was identified during a study of blood T cell repertoires in COVID-19. Study in general: Sites in the United States, Italy and Spain provided acute and convalescent COVID-19 samples.

The CDR3 totals 15 residues. Per the germline V gene, CDR1 is SGHTS and CDR2 is YDEGEE. Deletions cut 0 bases from V and 2 bases from J, with 11 bases between. TCRdb's table, derived via immunoSEQ multiplex PCR, lists solely in-frame clones and lacks some. The sample yields over 200,000 clones, roughly four fifths seen once. Clinical histories supplied by participants themselves formed the basis of cohort assignment. Cohort 3 donors were reported recovered after two negative PCRs, clearance, or symptom resolution. The source is a man in his sixties who had recovered from COVID-19. V usage is TRBV5-8 and J usage is TRBJ2-5, with TRBD2 as a possible D gene (6 bases). The sequenced sample consisted of PBMCs or T cells enriched from blood (not recorded which). Written as DNA, the CDR3 is TGTGCCAGCAGCTTGGCCCTGGCGGGGCAAGAGACCCAGTACTTC. Amino acids: CASSLALAGQETQYF.